The 29 T cell receptor beta chains given below trace back to one sample, sequenced in a study of T cell changes during pregnancy in multiple sclerosis. Assay: immunoSEQ multiplex PCR; the TCRdb copy retains only in-frame clones and omits some. Among 69,000 or so clones listed, roughly 92% were seen once. The material was peripheral blood, obtained before pregnancy. These TCRs come from a female donor with multiple sclerosis, enrolled in a pregnancy study.

This chain connects TRBV4-2 to TRBJ2-5; 9 positions agree with TRBD1. This CDR3 is 14 amino acids long. CDR1 LGHNA and CDR2 YNFKEQ come from the germline V gene. Trimming removed 4 bases from V and 4 bases from J; junction bases left unmatched: 4. The CDR3 sequence is CASSLGQGRETQYF. CDR3 coding DNA: TGTGCCAGCAGCCTCGGACAGGGGAGAGAGACCCAGTACTTC.

V and J are TRBV19 and TRBJ1-2; D perhaps matches TRBD1 (5 bases). Germline CDR1 LNHDA, CDR2 SQIVND (reference sequence). Trimming removed 3 bases at V and 8 bases at J, with 10 bases between. There are 12 residues in the CDR3. The CDR3 DNA is TGTGCCAGTAGTATCAGGGAAGAGGGCTACACCTTC. Translated, it gives CASSIREEGYTF.

The chain couples TRBV2 to TRBJ1-5; D is perhaps TRBD1 (5 bases). Between the trimmed V and J ends, which lost 1 base and 1 base, there was a span of 5 bases. Germline V lookup: CDR1 SNHLY, CDR2 FYNNEI. The CDR3 has 14 residues. In nucleotides, the CDR3 is TGTGCCAGCAGTGAAGGGGGCAGCAATCAGCCCCAGCATTTT. This codes for CASSEGGSNQPQHF.

The chain has TRBV4-2 and TRBJ2-3, with D hard to call. Germline values: CDR1 LGHNA, CDR2 YNFKEQ. V lost 0 bases and J lost 4, with 8 bases in between. This CDR3 is 14 amino acids long. The CDR3 nucleotides read TGTGCCAGCAGCCAAGATGCTAGTGCAGATACGCAGTATTTT. The encoded protein is CASSQDASADTQYF.

V is TRBV6-5 and J is TRBJ2-7; unclear D gene. CDR3 length: 14 amino acids. V lost 0 bases to trimming and J lost 2 bases, with 8 bases between them. The germline gives CDR1 MNHEY, CDR2 SVGAGI. The CDR3 is CASSYSTETYEQYF. CDR3 coding DNA: TGTGCCAGCAGTTACTCGACGGAGACCTACGAGCAGTACTTC.

A single count supports this clone. The chain is built from TRBV23-1 and TRBJ1-2, with D hard to call. TRBV23-1 is classed as an ORF, of uncertain function. The CDR3 runs 12 residues. Between the trimmed V and J ends, which lost 0 bases and 7 bases, there was a span of 6 bases. The CDR3 DNA is TGCGCCAGCAGTCAATCATTCTGTGGCTACACCTTC. Protein: CASSQSFCGYTF.

The V gene is TRBV25-1, the J gene TRBJ2-3; weak D call: TRBD2 (7 bases). Trimming removed 4 bases at V and 0 bases at J, with 20 bases between. Germline lookup yields CDR1 MGHDK and CDR2 SYGVNS. The CDR3 runs to 18 residues. The CDR3 is CASSGGGGRTTSTDTQYF. The CDR3 DNA is TGTGCCAGCAGTGGAGGGGGGGGACGAACGACTAGCACAGATACGCAGTATTTT.

The chain joins TRBV19 to TRBJ2-7; a weak D match, TRBD2 (6 bases). Germline-derived CDR1 and CDR2 are LNHDA and SQIVND (reference sequence). V lost 4 bases and J 2 bases, leaving 9 bases between the germline ends. CDR3 length: 13 residues. CDR3 bases: TGTGCCAGTAGTAAGGACTATCCCTACGAGCAGTACTTC. It encodes CASSKDYPYEQYF.

V gene TRBV28 combines with J gene TRBJ2-7; tentative D call: TRBD1 (7 bases). V lost 5 bases to trimming and J lost 0 bases, with 14 bases between them. The CDR3 is 15 residues long. Germline V lookup: CDR1 MDHEN, CDR2 SYDVKM. CDR3 bases: TGTGCCAGCAGTGGAGGGGACAGTCTCTCCTACGAGCAGTACTTC. It translates to CASSGGDSLSYEQYF.

The chain employs TRBV5-1 and TRBJ2-7; 7 bases fit TRBD1. The trim removed 3 bases at V and 4 bases at J, leaving 10 bases unmatched. Germline V gives CDR1 SGHRS, CDR2 YFSETQ. The CDR3 is made up of 15 amino acids. CDR3 sequence (DNA): TGCGCCAGCAGCTCTATCCTCGGACAGGCGTACGAGCAGTACTTC. Translation: CASSSILGQAYEQYF.

V and J are TRBV7-2 and TRBJ1-5; D is perhaps TRBD1 (6 bases). The CDR3 extends over 16 amino acids. Germline V CDR1 and CDR2: SGHTA, FQGNSA. V lost 1 base and J 6 bases, leaving 16 bases between the germline ends. The CDR3 loop is CASSLDLGGQGQPQHF. The CDR3 nucleotides are TGTGCCAGCAGCTTAGACTTGGGGGGGCAGGGTCAGCCCCAGCATTTT.

This chain links TRBV15 with TRBJ1-1, with TRBD1 as a possible D gene (6 bases). The CDR3 is made up of 13 amino acids. CDR1 LNHNV and CDR2 YYDKDF come from the germline V gene (reference sequence). Trimming removed 1 base at V and 6 bases at J, with 9 bases between. The CDR3 sequence is CATSRVEGAEAFF. In nucleotides, the CDR3 is TGTGCCACCAGCAGAGTAGAGGGGGCTGAAGCTTTCTTT.

The chain couples TRBV19 to TRBJ2-1, with 10 bases fitting TRBD1. CDR1 is LNHDA, CDR2 SQIVND, per germline (reference sequence). V was clipped by 1 base and J by 15 bases; unmatched bases: 9. This CDR3 has 14 amino acids. As DNA, the CDR3 is TGTGCCAGTAGTATAGCGGCTGGGACAGGGGAAAGGTTCTTC. Translating it yields CASSIAAGTGERFF.

In its sample, this clone was seen once. The genes are TRBV7-2 and TRBJ2-6; 7 nucleotides line up with TRBD1. In germline, CDR1 is SGHTA, CDR2 FQGNSA. With V trimmed by 5 bases and J by 2 bases, 15 bases remained unmatched. This CDR3 is 19 amino acids long. In DNA form, the CDR3 reads TGTGCCAGCAGCCCTTTGACAGGGACCAACCATCCTGGGGCCAACGTCCTGACTTTC. This gives the protein CASSPLTGTNHPGANVLTF.

The chain couples TRBV2 to TRBJ2-1; D gene unclear. V lost 5 bases and J 5 bases, leaving 10 bases between the germline ends. The CDR3 has 13 residues. Germline CDR1 reads SNHLY; CDR2 reads FYNNEI. CDR3 sequence: CASSHPRDNEQFF. The CDR3 region has the DNA TGTGCCAGCAGTCACCCCCGGGACAATGAGCAGTTCTTC.

This clone showed up just once. The gene calls are TRBV7-8 and TRBJ2-5; 8 bases match TRBD2. The germline V gene encodes CDR1 SGHVS and CDR2 FQNEAQ. With 5 bases clipped from V and 2 bases from J, the junction kept 16 bases outside the gene matches. This CDR3 region has 18 residues. Here the CDR3 DNA reads TGTGCCAGCAGCCTCTCACTAGCGGCCCAGCCATGGCAAGAGACCCAGTACTTC. Amino acids: CASSLSLAAQPWQETQYF. The complete variable domain, with remaining parts taken from reference TRBV7-8 and TRBJ2-5, reads GAGVSQSPRYKVAKRGQDVALRCDPISGHVSLFWYQQALGQGPEFLTYFQNEAQLDKSGLPSDRFFAERPEGSVSTLKIQRTQQEDSAVYLCASSLSLAAQPWQETQYFGPGTRLLVL.

The J gene is TRBJ2-2, the V gene TRBV6-4; 9 bases are shared with TRBD1. Germline CDR1 and CDR2: MRHNA and SNTAGT. The length of the CDR3 is 15 residues. J lost 3 bases, V lost 5 bases, and 4 bases had no gene match. The CDR3 bases are TGTGCCAGCAGTCCACGGACAGGGGACACCGGGGAGCTGTTTTTT. Amino acid sequence: CASSPRTGDTGELFF.

The chain employs TRBV19 and TRBJ1-3; possibly TRBD1 for D (6 bases). The CDR3 has 14 amino acids. CDR1 and CDR2 from the germline V gene are LNHDA and SQIVND (reference sequence). Trimming removed 6 bases at V and 0 bases at J, with 9 bases between. The CDR3 spells CASRTGHSGNTIYF. CDR3 DNA sequence: TGTGCCAGTAGGACAGGTCACTCTGGAAACACCATATATTTT. Variable domain in full (rest from reference TRBV19 and TRBJ1-3): DGGITQSPKYLFRKEGQNVTLSCEQNLNHDAMYWYRQDPGQGLRLIYYSQIVNDFQKGDIAEGYSVSREKKESFPLTVTSAQKNPTAFYLCASRTGHSGNTIYFGEGSWLTVV.

This chain connects TRBV9 to TRBJ2-3; a weak D match, TRBD1 (5 bases). Trimming took off 0 bases at V and 6 bases at J, with 14 bases between the two ends. This CDR3 region has 15 residues. CDR1 and CDR2 from the germline V gene are SGDLS and YYNGEE. The CDR3 DNA follows: TGTGCCAGCAGCGTAGTGAGTCAGGGCGGCGATACGCAGTATTTT. Its translation is CASSVVSQGGDTQYF.

This chain joins TRBV30 and TRBJ1-2, with 9 bases fitting TRBD1. V was clipped by 7 bases and J by 2 bases; unmatched bases: 14. CDR3 length: 16 residues. Germline V gene data show CDR1 as GTSNPN and CDR2 as SVGIG (reference sequence). The CDR3 sequence: CAYAFGTGRANYGYTF. The CDR3 region has the DNA TGTGCCTACGCCTTCGGGACAGGGAGAGCAAACTATGGCTACACCTTC. The variable domain in full, with the rest retrieved from reference TRBV30 and TRBJ1-2, is SQTIHQWPATLVQPVGSPLSLECTVEGTSNPNLYWYRQAAGRGLQLLFYSVGIGQISSEVPQNLSASRPQDRQFILSSKKLLLSDSGFYLCAYAFGTGRANYGYTFGSGTRLTVV.

This chain joins TRBV2 and TRBJ2-7, with D possibly TRBD2 on 6 matching bases. The CDR3 extends over 13 amino acids. Germline lookup yields CDR1 SNHLY and CDR2 FYNNEI. V was pared by 8 bases and J by 1 base, with 12 bases between. This CDR3 is CASGGTVSYEQYF. CDR3 coding DNA: TGTGCCAGCGGAGGGACCGTTTCCTACGAGCAGTACTTC.

This chain links TRBV5-5 with TRBJ2-2; D is perhaps TRBD1 (5 bases). Germline V gives CDR1 SGHKS, CDR2 YYEKEE (reference sequence). The CDR3 extends over 16 amino acids. Trimming took off 6 bases at V and 5 bases at J, with 20 bases between the two ends. This chain's CDR3 is CASTLVPTENTGELFF. The CDR3 region has the DNA TGTGCCAGCACCCTCGTGCCGACAGAGAATACCGGGGAGCTGTTTTTT.

This clone was found a few times. The J gene is TRBJ2-1, the V gene TRBV2; a weak D match, TRBD2 (6 bases). From germline, CDR1 is SNHLY and CDR2 FYNNEI. There are 14 residues in the CDR3. Trimming pared 9 bases from V and 4 bases from J, leaving 16 bases between. This chain's CDR3 is CASGKGLIYNEQFF. The CDR3 DNA reads as TGTGCCAGTGGGAAAGGACTAATATACAATGAGCAGTTCTTC.

This chain links TRBV4-2 with TRBJ2-1; 8 bases fit TRBD2. Germline V gives CDR1 LGHNA, CDR2 YNFKEQ. This CDR3 is 18 amino acids long. V gave up 4 bases and J gave up 6 bases; unmatched junction bases: 17. CDR3 residues: CASSPGAGALGAANEQFF. The DNA of the CDR3 is TGTGCCAGCAGCCCTGGAGCGGGAGCTCTTGGGGCTGCCAATGAGCAGTTCTTC.

The chain combines TRBV19 with TRBJ2-1; 11 bases are shared with TRBD2. The V segment lost 3 bases and the J segment 0 bases; nucleotides outside the gene matches: 1. The CDR3 has 16 amino acids. Germline lookup yields CDR1 LNHDA and CDR2 SQIVND (reference sequence). The CDR3 here is CASSILAGGSYNEQFF. In nucleotides, the CDR3 is TGTGCCAGTAGTATTCTAGCGGGAGGCTCCTACAATGAGCAGTTCTTC. Full variable domain (missing parts from reference TRBV19 and TRBJ2-1): DGGITQSPKYLFRKEGQNVTLSCEQNLNHDAMYWYRQDPGQGLRLIYYSQIVNDFQKGDIAEGYSVSREKKESFPLTVTSAQKNPTAFYLCASSILAGGSYNEQFFGPGTRLTVL.

The V and J genes are TRBV9 and TRBJ2-5, with 12 positions matching TRBD2. Germline loops: CDR1 SGDLS, CDR2 YYNGEE. This CDR3 has 16 residues. With 0 bases clipped from V and 7 bases from J, the junction kept 7 bases outside the gene matches. CDR3 amino acids: CASSVEASGGAWTQYF. CDR3 in DNA: TGTGCCAGCAGCGTAGAAGCTAGCGGGGGGGCATGGACCCAGTACTTC.

This clone has only one observation. The gene calls are TRBV6-1 and TRBJ2-1; tentatively, D is TRBD2 (6 bases). Germline CDR1 MNHNS, CDR2 SASEGT. V shed 2 bases and J shed 1 base, with 12 bases lying between them. The CDR3 spans 16 residues. The CDR3 DNA follows: TGTGCCAGCAGTGAATGGGGGGACTCTTCCTACAATGAGCAGTTCTTC. It encodes CASSEWGDSSYNEQFF.

The V call is TRBV27, the J call TRBJ2-3; 10 bases agree with TRBD2. V gave up 3 bases and J gave up 6 bases; unmatched junction bases: 6. Germline CDR1 and CDR2: MNHEY and SMNVEV (reference sequence). The CDR3 has 15 residues. The CDR3 here is CASSLISSGSDTQYF. For the CDR3, the DNA is TGTGCCAGCAGTTTGATTTCTAGCGGGAGTGATACGCAGTATTTT.

This chain's CDR3 is CASSFGGETEAFF. CDR3 sequence (DNA): TGTGCCAGCAGCTTTGGGGGGGAGACTGAAGCTTTCTTT. This chain joins TRBV7-2 and TRBJ1-1, with D perhaps TRBD1 (5 bases). The CDR3 is 13 residues long. Per the germline V gene, CDR1 is SGHTA and CDR2 is FQGNSA. Trimming shortened V by 3 bases and J by 5 bases, and 10 bases separated the two germline ends. The entire variable domain, with the rest obtained from reference TRBV7-2 and TRBJ1-1, is as follows: GAGVSQSPSNKVTEKGKDVELRCDPISGHTALYWYRQSLGQGLEFLIYFQGNSAPDKSGLPSDRFSAERTGGSVSTLTIQRTQQEDSAVYLCASSFGGETEAFFGQGTRLTVV.